This T cell receptor (beta chain) was observed in a study of identifying expanded T cells in peripheral blood. Here immunoSEQ multiplex PCR was the method, and the copy in TCRdb shows in-frame clones only, minus some. The data hold 130,000 or so clones, with about four fifths observed a single time. Study-level points and caveats: Over about two and four weeks, about 15 and 18 clones changed, versus approximately 1.2 between replicates. Variance in clone template counts between approximately two-week samples significantly increased with total template count across all healthy donors.

During the collection period, no donor immune events like infections were recorded. About this clone itself: What it recognizes is unknown.

The V gene lost 4 bases and the J gene lost 1 base, with 11 bases spanning the gap. Per germline, CDR1 MNHEY and CDR2 SVGAGI. The CDR3 runs 15 residues. The TCR was taken from a person between 18 and 75 years old in good health. Sequenced: blood. The V call is TRBV6-5, the J call TRBJ1-5; D perhaps matches TRBD1 (5 bases). In DNA, the CDR3 is TGTGCCAGCAGTTTCGGTCGGGGGAGCAATCAGCCCCAGCATTTT. Translated: CASSFGRGSNQPQHF.